This section outlines one T cell receptor beta chain sequence together with its context. Its target is not known. The data were obtained in a study of T cell responses to AZD1222 COVID-19 vaccine. Germline lookup yields CDR1 MNHNS and CDR2 SASEGT. Trimming shortened V by 1 base and J by 3 bases, and 13 bases separated the two germline ends. The CDR3 covers 16 residues. The data were produced by immunoSEQ multiplex PCR, yet TCRdb's version contains in-frame clones alone and is incomplete. Of under 150,000 clones in the sample, nearly 90% were seen once. Regarding the study as a whole: Once two AZD1222 doses were given, Spike-specific TCR breadth and depth went up. Reports say nearly half of spike-specific TCRs go after unmutated variant regions. The CD4 TCRs associated with vaccination extended across spike and predominated at 160-218 and 743-854.

The chain combines TRBV6-1 with TRBJ2-1; D might be TRBD1 or TRBD2, each matching 5 bases. The sequencing used peripheral blood, collected 28 days after the second AZD1222 dose. The TCR sequence derives from an adult who received the AZD1222 COVID-19 vaccine. CDR3 nucleotide sequence: TGTGCCAGCAGTGAAGGGGGGTTTATGTTCTACAATGAGCAGTTCTTC. Amino acid sequence: CASSEGGFMFYNEQFF.